Each of the 2 T cell receptor beta chains below was sequenced from the same sample in a study of response to subunit inactivated influenza vaccine. TCRdb called the RT-PCR reads again in MiXCR, with one record for every CDR3 protein. The sample has around 300,000 distinct CDR3 sequences, 20% to 25% seen once; the top ten hold 10%. The source was PBMCs from blood, collected around 22 months after vaccination. The source is a man between 50 and 75 years old who received an inactivated influenza vaccine.

V and J are TRBV20-1 and TRBJ2-5; D is uncertain. V gave up 0 bases and J gave up 4 bases, with 12 bases separating them. The CDR3 spans 14 residues. Germline CDR1 and CDR2: DFQATT and SNEGSKA (reference sequence). CDR3 nucleotides: TGCAGTGCTAGAGATGGTTCCAGACCAGAGACCCAGTACTTC. Its translation: CSARDGSRPETQYF.

This clonotype has only a few counts. This chain uses TRBV7-9 with TRBJ1-2; TRBD1 matches 7 bases. CDR3 length equals 16 residues. Germline lookup yields CDR1 SEHNR and CDR2 FQNEAQ (reference sequence). Trimming took 5 bases from V and 4 from J; bases not matched to a gene: 13. CDR3 coding DNA: TGTGCCAGCAGCAGACGTAGCGACAGGGACATCTATGGCTACACCTTC. Its protein is CASSRRSDRDIYGYTF.